These 27 T cell receptor beta chains originate from one sample sequenced in a study of blood T cell repertoires in COVID-19. Profiling relied on immunoSEQ multiplex PCR, and the TCRdb table lists in-frame clones only, not all of them. The data contain about 110,000 clones, roughly 82% of them singletons. The sample consisted of peripheral blood. The receptors stem from a woman aged 40-49 years with acute or convalescent COVID-19.

The chain uses TRBV19 and TRBJ1-6; the match to TRBD1 covers 10 bases. This CDR3 spans 13 amino acids. The ends lost 10 bases at V and 6 bases at J; junction bases unmatched: 3. Germline V lookup: CDR1 LNHDA, CDR2 SQIVND (reference sequence). CDR3: CATGDRGNSPLHF. The CDR3 DNA sequence: TGTGCCACCGGGGACAGGGGTAATTCACCCCTCCACTTT.

This clone was seen just once. The chain has TRBV2 and TRBJ2-7; D possibly corresponds to TRBD1 (5 bases). The CDR3 runs to 15 residues. CDR1 and CDR2 from the germline V gene are SNHLY and FYNNEI. V was trimmed by 4 bases and J by 1 base, leaving 14 bases between them. CDR3 coding DNA: TGTGCCAGCAGTGCCCAGGGTGGGCCATCCTACGAGCAGTACTTC. Protein sequence: CASSAQGGPSYEQYF.

CDR3 sequence reads: CASSQGAGSNSPLHF. As DNA, the CDR3 is TGCGCCAGCAGCCAGGGGGCCGGCTCAAATTCACCCCTCCACTTT. The rearrangement uses TRBV5-1 and TRBJ1-6; 8 bases line up with TRBD1. This CDR3 has 15 residues. Germline lookup yields CDR1 SGHRS and CDR2 YFSETQ. Trimming cost V 4 bases and J 7 bases; bases outside gene matches: 7.

This chain links TRBV3-1 (or the pseudogene TRBV3-2) with TRBJ2-1, with 9 bases fitting TRBD2. CDR1 LGHDT and CDR2 YNNKEL come from the germline V gene (reference sequence). The trim removed 3 bases at V and 7 bases at J, leaving 1 base unmatched. The CDR3 spans 13 residues. The CDR3 sequence: CASSQLAGNEQFF. The CDR3 bases are TGTGCCAGCAGCCAGCTAGCGGGAAATGAGCAGTTCTTC.

The chain is built from TRBV15 and TRBJ1-3; the D gene is possibly TRBD1 (5 bases). The CDR3 length is 14 residues. V was pared by 4 bases and J by 1 base, with 8 bases between. Germline lookup yields CDR1 LNHNV and CDR2 YYDKDF (reference sequence). CDR3 coding DNA: TGTGCCACCAGCATCGGGGGGTCTGGAAACACCATATATTTT. Translation: CATSIGGSGNTIYF.

This chain connects TRBV4-1 to TRBJ2-5; TRBD2 matches 12 bases. Germline loops: CDR1 MGHRA, CDR2 YSYEKL. The CDR3 is made up of 17 amino acids. V was clipped by 7 bases and J by 5 bases; unmatched bases: 14. DNA for the CDR3: TGCGCCAGCAAGGCTAGCGGGGGGGCCGGTGGTGGGGAGACCCAGTACTTC. Translating it yields CASKASGGAGGGETQYF.

The CDR3 loop is CASSLWGVGNTEAFF. CDR3 nucleotides: TGTGCCAGCAGCTTGTGGGGGGTAGGGAACACTGAAGCTTTCTTT. This chain joins TRBV5-4 and TRBJ1-1, with D possibly being TRBD1 (5 bases). V was clipped by 1 base and J by 1 base, with 11 bases between them. CDR3 length: 15 amino acids. CDR1 is SGHNT and CDR2 is YYREEE in the germline V gene (reference sequence).

The V call is TRBV7-9, the J call TRBJ2-6; 8 nucleotides match TRBD1. From germline, CDR1 is SEHNR and CDR2 FQNEAQ (reference sequence). The CDR3 runs to 16 residues. J was trimmed by 0 bases and V by 4 bases; bases with no gene match: 2. CDR3 in DNA: TGTGCCAGCAGCTGGGACAGGAACTCTGGGGCCAACGTCCTGACTTTC. Its translation: CASSWDRNSGANVLTF.

This rearrangement joins TRBV20-1 to TRBJ1-3; D call uncertain. Germline V CDR1 and CDR2: DFQATT, SNEGSKA (reference sequence). V was cut by 0 bases and J by 9 bases, with 6 bases left in between. The CDR3 spans 11 residues. CDR3 loop: CSARDGSTIYF. DNA of the CDR3: TGCAGTGCTAGAGATGGGAGCACCATATATTTT.

In regard to this clone: At one boundary the junction diverges from the germline segment, which might be a read error. The V gene is TRBV11-2, the J gene TRBJ1-2; 9 bases are shared with TRBD1. From germline, CDR1 is SGHAT and CDR2 FQNNGV. The CDR3 contains 12 residues. This CDR3 is CASSIQGAATGF. The CDR3 DNA reads TGTGCCAGCAGCATACAGGGGGCAGCTACCGGCTTC.

With respect to this clone: Other DNA sequences within the sample encode an identical CDR3. The chain couples TRBV6-5 to TRBJ1-2; D is unresolved. The germline V and J ends were trimmed by 0 bases and 4 bases, with 9 bases remaining between them. The CDR3 has 14 residues. The germline gives CDR1 MNHEY, CDR2 SVGAGI. The CDR3 nucleotides read TGTGCCAGCAGTTACTCGAGCGGCGGCTATGGCTACACCTTC. It translates to CASSYSSGGYGYTF.

Of note for this clone: Other DNA sequences from this sample encode an identical CDR3 as well. This sequence joins TRBV12-3 or TRBV12-4 and TRBJ2-2; D gene unclear. The V end lost 3 bases, the J end lost 7 bases, and 6 bases lay between the germline ends. The CDR3 has 12 residues. This chain's CDR3 is CASSFPVGELFF. The CDR3 nucleotides read TGTGCCAGCAGTTTCCCCGTCGGGGAGCTGTTTTTT.

The rearrangement links TRBV7-9 to TRBJ2-7; possible D gene TRBD1, 6 bases. From germline, CDR1 is SEHNR and CDR2 FQNEAQ (reference sequence). This CDR3 has 15 amino acids. Between the trimmed V and J ends, which lost 5 bases and 2 bases, there was a span of 16 bases. This chain's CDR3 is CASSPGPAGAYEQYF. CDR3 nucleotides: TGTGCCAGCAGCCCAGGACCGGCAGGGGCCTACGAGCAGTACTTC. The whole variable domain, remainder taken from reference TRBV7-9 and TRBJ2-7, is DTGVSQNPRHKITKRGQNVTFRCDPISEHNRLYWYRQTLGQGPEFLTYFQNEAQLEKSRLLSDRFSAERPKGSFSTLEIQRTEQGDSAMYLCASSPGPAGAYEQYFGPGTRLTVT.

The rearrangement uses TRBV25-1 and TRBJ2-3; maybe TRBD1 (6 bases). The CDR3 spans 18 residues. Trimming removed 3 bases from V and 1 base from J, with 20 bases in between. CDR1 is MGHDK and CDR2 is SYGVNS in the germline V gene. Here the CDR3 reads CASSDGDTYRARTDTQYF. Here the CDR3 DNA reads TGTGCCAGCAGTGATGGGGATACCTACAGGGCCCGCACAGATACGCAGTATTTT. The full variable domain, its missing parts supplied by reference TRBV25-1 and TRBJ2-3, is EADIYQTPRYLVIGTGKKITLECSQTMGHDKMYWYQQDPGMELHLIHYSYGVNSTEKGDLSSESTVSRIRTEHFPLTLESARPSHTSQYLCASSDGDTYRARTDTQYFGPGTRLTVL.

This chain joins TRBV27 and TRBJ2-5; D unclear. V was shortened by 5 bases and J by 7 bases, with 17 bases between the two germline ends. Germline V gives CDR1 MNHEY, CDR2 SMNVEV (reference sequence). The CDR3 has 14 residues. CDR3 amino acids: CASSRIVQGGTQYF. CDR3 bases: TGTGCCAGCAGTCGGATCGTCCAAGGCGGGACCCAGTACTTC.

The chain carries TRBV7-2 and TRBJ2-3; 12 bases fit TRBD1. This CDR3 contains 16 residues. Looked up from germline, CDR1 is SGHTA and CDR2 is FQGNSA. Unmatched junction bases numbered 8, after V lost 6 bases and J lost 4 bases. As DNA, the CDR3 is TGTGCCAGCAGAGCGCCGGGACAGGGGGCTTCAGATACGCAGTATTTT. This encodes CASRAPGQGASDTQYF.

The chain couples TRBV18 to TRBJ2-7; TRBD1 is a possible D gene (6 bases). V lost 2 bases and J lost 5, with 10 bases in between. From germline, CDR1 is KGHSH and CDR2 LQKENI. The CDR3 contains 13 residues. The CDR3 DNA follows: TGTGCCAGCTCACCATCGGACAGAGACGAGCAGTACTTC. Residues: CASSPSDRDEQYF.

The rearrangement joins TRBV5-6 to TRBJ1-1; TRBD1 agrees at 9 bases. V gave up 2 bases and J gave up 6 bases; unmatched junction bases: 11. The CDR3 length is 16 residues. The germline V gene has CDR1 SGHDT and CDR2 YYEEEE. As DNA, the CDR3 is TGTGCCAGCAGCTTAAACCGGGACAGGGTTTCGTCTGAAGCTTTCTTT. Its protein is CASSLNRDRVSSEAFF. The variable domain in full, completed from reference TRBV5-6 and TRBJ1-1, reads DAGVTQSPTHLIKTRGQQVTLRCSPKSGHDTVSWYQQALGQGPQFIFQYYEEEERQRGNFPDRFSGHQFPNYSSELNVNALLLGDSALYLCASSLNRDRVSSEAFFGQGTRLTVV.

The CDR3 DNA follows: TGCGCCAGCAGCCAAGATTGGGAAAATACAGGGTTTTTTAACTATGGCTACACCTTC. Amino acid sequence: CASSQDWENTGFFNYGYTF. The chain recombines TRBV4-3 with TRBJ1-2; possible D gene TRBD1, 6 bases. Germline V gene lookup returns CDR1 LGHNA and CDR2 YSLEER. This CDR3 is 19 amino acids long. V shed 0 bases and J shed 1 base, with 21 bases lying between them.

The V gene is TRBV6-5, the J gene TRBJ2-4; TRBD1 matches 12 bases. V gave up 5 bases and J gave up 7 bases; unmatched junction bases: 6. Germline V gene data show CDR1 as MNHEY and CDR2 as SVGAGI. This CDR3 is built from 15 residues. CDR3 bases: TGTGCCAGCAGTCGCGGGACAGGGGGCGTGAACATTCAGTACTTC. It specifies CASSRGTGGVNIQYF.

CDR3 sequence: CASRPGTGIPPEQYF. For the CDR3, the DNA is TGTGCCAGCAGACCCGGGACAGGCATCCCCCCTGAGCAGTACTTC. The chain combines TRBV6-5 with TRBJ2-7; TRBD1 matches at 8 bases. The ends lost 6 bases at V and 7 bases at J; junction bases unmatched: 14. CDR1 and CDR2 from the germline V gene are MNHEY and SVGAGI. CDR3 length equals 15 residues.

This clone was counted between two and nine times. Other nucleotide sequences in the sample specify the same CDR3. CDR3 nucleotides: TGTGCCAGCAGCCCCGACACTGAAGCTTTCTTT. This encodes CASSPDTEAFF. The chain employs TRBV7-9 and TRBJ1-1; D is ambiguous. Trimming stripped 5 bases from V and 3 bases from J, with 4 bases between. The germline V gene has CDR1 SEHNR and CDR2 FQNEAQ (reference sequence). This CDR3 region has 11 residues.

J is TRBJ2-1 and V is TRBV4-3, with D possibly being TRBD2 (7 bases). Trimming cost V 4 bases and J 9 bases, with 25 bases left between them. Germline V gene lookup returns CDR1 LGHNA and CDR2 YSLEER. This CDR3 comprises 17 residues. CDR3 in amino acids: CASSPLKFAGAGTEQFF. The CDR3 coding sequence is TGCGCCAGCAGCCCCCTAAAATTCGCGGGGGCTGGGACTGAGCAGTTCTTC.

The chain has TRBV18 and TRBJ2-3; the match to TRBD2 covers 8 bases. Germline V gene sequence: CDR1 KGHSH, CDR2 LQKENI. The CDR3 is 16 residues long. V lost 3 bases, J lost 4 bases, and 9 bases stayed unmatched. CDR3 nucleotides: TGTGCCAGCTCACCCACCTTAGCGGGGAAATCAGATACGCAGTATTTT. It encodes CASSPTLAGKSDTQYF.

The J gene is TRBJ1-4, the V gene TRBV3-1 (or the pseudogene TRBV3-2), with TRBD1 matching over 10 bases. CDR3 size: 12 residues. Per the germline V gene, CDR1 is LGHDT and CDR2 is YNNKEL (reference sequence). V trimming: 4 bases; J trimming: 14 bases; junction bases outside the gene matches: 4. CDR3 in DNA: TGTGCCAGCAGCCGACCGGGACAGGGGCTGTTTTTT. Encoded protein: CASSRPGQGLFF.

The CDR3 sequence: CASSQAQTGMGSPLHF. The CDR3 region has the DNA TGCGCCAGCAGCCAAGCTCAAACAGGGATGGGCTCACCCCTCCACTTT. This chain uses TRBV4-1 with TRBJ1-6, with D maybe TRBD1 (6 bases). Germline V gene lookup returns CDR1 MGHRA and CDR2 YSYEKL. V was shortened by 1 base and J by 10 bases, with 17 bases between the two germline ends. The CDR3 extends over 16 amino acids.

The chain employs TRBV5-4 and TRBJ2-2, with a tentative D call TRBD2 (5 bases). CDR1 and CDR2 from the germline V gene are SGHNT and YYREEE (reference sequence). With 4 bases removed from V and 4 bases from J, the gap between germline ends came to 11 bases. The CDR3 loop spans 14 amino acids. The chain's CDR3 is CASSKDFSTGELFF. DNA of the CDR3: TGTGCCAGCAGCAAGGACTTTTCCACCGGGGAGCTGTTTTTT.